These 19 T cell receptor beta chains were sequenced from one sample in a study of shared clonotypes between healthy human individuals. This table comes from immunoSEQ multiplex PCR, and its TCRdb copy is limited to in-frame clones, with some not included. This sample has roughly 1 million clones, with 75% found just once. Source material: memory CD4+ T cells sorted from blood. Subset here: CD45RA-negative fraction. These TCRs come from a man aged 18 to 30 in good health.

This sequence joins TRBV5-3 and TRBJ2-7, with 14 nucleotides matching TRBD2. TRBV5-3 is sorted into the ORF group, with uncertain function. Trimming removed 3 bases from V and 2 bases from J; junction bases left unmatched: 13. There are 19 residues in the CDR3. The CDR3 DNA sequence: TGTGCCAGAAGCTCTCCGGGACTAGCGGGAGTGGAAGTCGCCTACGAGCAGTACTTC. Its protein is CARSSPGLAGVEVAYEQYF.

This clone was detected only once. The rearrangement uses TRBV4-3 and TRBJ2-3, with TRBD2 matching over 9 bases. The J segment lost 0 bases and the V segment lost 8 bases, leaving 12 bases of the junction unmatched. This CDR3 is built from 17 residues. The germline gives CDR1 LGHNA, CDR2 YSLEER. The CDR3 DNA is TGCGCCAGCGGCGGGGGGGTAAAAATTCGTAGCACAGATACGCAGTATTTT. This codes for CASGGGVKIRSTDTQYF.

This clone was seen just once. The rearrangement links TRBV4-2 to TRBJ2-3, with TRBD2 as a possible D gene (5 bases). This CDR3 has 17 amino acids. The ends were cut back, 1 base at V and 7 bases at J, with 21 bases in the middle. Germline CDR1 and CDR2: LGHNA and YNFKEQ. The CDR3 is CASSQGGSGTMSYTQYF. DNA for the CDR3: TGTGCCAGCAGCCAAGGAGGGAGCGGTACCATGTCTTATACGCAGTATTTT.

Turning to this clone: This same CDR3 is encoded by further DNA sequences in the sample. The genes are TRBV5-1 and TRBJ2-5; 10 bases match TRBD1. Per the germline V gene, CDR1 is SGHRS and CDR2 is YFSETQ. The CDR3 spans 16 residues. J gave up 5 bases and V 0 bases, and 7 bases lay outside the gene matches. The CDR3 nucleotides read TGCGCCAGCAGCTTGGAGGGACAGGGGTCTGGGGAGACCCAGTACTTC. This codes for CASSLEGQGSGETQYF.

V usage is TRBV6-6 and J usage is TRBJ2-1, with TRBD2 as a possible D gene (6 bases). The CDR3 runs to 15 residues. V was shortened by 4 bases and J by 3 bases, with 13 bases between the two germline ends. Germline loops: CDR1 MNHNY, CDR2 SVGAGI (reference sequence). CDR3 sequence (DNA): TGTGCCAGCAGTTCCGGGACTCTCCGCTACAATGAGCAGTTCTTC. It specifies CASSSGTLRYNEQFF.

The rearrangement links TRBV6-4 to TRBJ1-5; weak D call: TRBD1 (5 bases). In germline, CDR1 is MRHNA, CDR2 SNTAGT. CDR3 size: 13 residues. The V gene lost 2 bases and the J gene lost 7 bases, with 9 bases spanning the gap. This CDR3 is CASSDGGEQPQHF. The DNA of the CDR3 is TGTGCCAGCAGTGACGGGGGGGAGCAGCCCCAGCATTTT.

This clone has ten or more counts. Within the sample, other DNA sequences also encode this same CDR3. The chain carries TRBV7-9 and TRBJ1-3; the D is unclear. The CDR3 runs 15 residues. Germline V gives CDR1 SEHNR, CDR2 FQNEAQ (reference sequence). The V gene lost 2 bases and the J gene lost 0 bases, with 8 bases spanning the gap. The CDR3 here is CASSLMASSGNTIYF. The CDR3 DNA is TGTGCCAGCAGCTTAATGGCAAGCTCTGGAAACACCATATATTTT.

On this clone: A far larger clone is a single base away, which makes a read error likely. V and J are TRBV7-2 and TRBJ1-1, with no clear D. Germline assignment: CDR1 SGHTA and CDR2 FQGNSA. This CDR3 region has 11 residues. CDR3 DNA: TGTGCCAGCAGCGAGAACACTAAAGCTTTCTTT. Translation: CASSENTKAFF.

The CDR3 DNA sequence: TGTGCCAGCAGCTTGGCCGCGGGGGGTGGCTATGGCTACACCTTC. It translates to CASSLAAGGGYGYTF. J is TRBJ1-2 and V is TRBV5-4; D possibly corresponds to TRBD1 (5 bases). The V end was cut by 0 bases, the J end by 4 bases, with 13 bases between. The CDR3 is 15 residues long. Germline V CDR1 and CDR2: SGHNT, YYREEE (reference sequence). Together with reference TRBV5-4 and TRBJ1-2, the CDR3 gives the full variable domain: ETGVTQSPTHLIKTRGQQVTLRCSSQSGHNTVSWYQQALGQGPQFIFQYYREEENGRGNFPPRFSGLQFPNYSSELNVNALELDDSALYLCASSLAAGGGYGYTFGSGTRLTVV.

The chain has TRBV18 and TRBJ1-1, with unresolved D. Trimming left V 1 base short and J 11 bases short, with 14 bases between. This CDR3 contains 13 residues. Germline V gene lookup returns CDR1 KGHSH and CDR2 LQKENI. CDR3 loop: CASSPRKGDWAFF. The CDR3, as DNA: TGTGCCAGCTCACCACGGAAGGGAGACTGGGCTTTCTTT.

Worth noting for this clone: This may come from a read error, since a much larger clone is one base off. V and J are TRBV5-6 and TRBJ1-1; no definite D call. This CDR3 spans 13 amino acids. Germline-derived CDR1 and CDR2 are SGHDT and YYEEEE. The V end was cut by 0 bases, the J end by 1 base, with 4 bases between. The CDR3, as DNA: TGTGCCAGCAGCTTGGCAGAGAACACTGAAGCTTTCTTT. Translation gives CASSLAENTEAFF.

This chain uses TRBV18 with TRBJ2-1; TRBD2 aligns across 13 bases. Germline V gives CDR1 KGHSH, CDR2 LQKENI. Trimming cost V 1 base and J 8 bases; bases outside gene matches: 2. The CDR3 is made up of 15 amino acids. CDR3 loop: CASSPQGTSGDEQFF. DNA of the CDR3: TGTGCCAGCTCACCACAGGGGACTAGCGGGGATGAGCAGTTCTTC.

The rearrangement links TRBV7-3 to TRBJ2-1, with D possibly being TRBD2 (6 bases). The CDR3 contains 14 residues. The germline V gene encodes CDR1 SGHTA and CDR2 FQGTGA. The V gene lost 2 bases and the J gene lost 5 bases, with 10 bases spanning the gap. This CDR3 is CASSLWTKHNEQFF. CDR3 nucleotides: TGTGCCAGCAGCTTATGGACTAAACACAATGAGCAGTTCTTC. Supplemented by reference TRBV7-3 and TRBJ2-1, the full variable domain reads GAGVSQTPSNKVTEKGKYVELRCDPISGHTALYWYRQSLGQGPEFLIYFQGTGAADDSGLPNDRFFAVRPEGSVSTLKIQRTERGDSAVYLCASSLWTKHNEQFFGPGTRLTVL.

The sample holds one count of this clone. The V gene is TRBV11-1, the J gene TRBJ2-1, with D tentatively TRBD2 (6 bases). The CDR3 has 15 amino acids. The V and J ends lost 1 base and 4 bases respectively, with 11 bases between them. Germline CDR1 SGHAT, CDR2 FQDESV (reference sequence). Written as DNA, the CDR3 is TGTGCCAGCAGCTTAGGCGGGGCCAAATACAATGAGCAGTTCTTC. Translating gives CASSLGGAKYNEQFF.

The chain employs TRBV11-3 and TRBJ2-7, with D uncertain. The V gene's germline CDR1 is SGHNT and CDR2 YENEEA. The CDR3 sequence is 15 residues long. V shed 2 bases and J shed 0 bases, with 11 bases lying between them. The CDR3 spells CASSLRAESSYEQYF. The CDR3 DNA reads as TGTGCCAGCAGCTTAAGGGCCGAAAGCTCCTACGAGCAGTACTTC.

The chain employs TRBV7-6 and TRBJ2-1; a weak D match, TRBD2 (6 bases). The V and J ends lost 6 bases and 16 bases respectively, with 22 bases between them. The CDR3 consists of 13 residues. Germline V gene lookup returns CDR1 SGHVS and CDR2 FNYEAQ. CDR3 bases: TGTGCCAGCAGAGGTGATTCAGCGGGCCCGTCCTTCTTC. Translated: CASRGDSAGPSFF.

This chain links TRBV15 with TRBJ2-1, with D possibly being TRBD1 (6 bases). This CDR3 comprises 16 residues. The V gene lost 7 bases and the J gene lost 9 bases, with 25 bases spanning the gap. The V gene's germline CDR1 is LNHNV and CDR2 YYDKDF (reference sequence). The CDR3 is CATTPRRQGTPREQFF. CDR3 DNA: TGTGCCACCACCCCGAGGCGGCAGGGGACCCCCCGTGAGCAGTTCTTC. The full variable domain, its missing parts supplied by reference TRBV15 and TRBJ2-1, is DAMVIQNPRYQVTQFGKPVTLSCSQTLNHNVMYWYQQKSSQAPKLLFHYYDKDFNNEADTPDNFQSRRPNTSFCFLDIRSPGLGDTAMYLCATTPRRQGTPREQFFGPGTRLTVL.

The gene calls are TRBV5-4 and TRBJ2-7; the D is unclear. CDR3 length: 14 residues. V was pared by 1 base and J by 7 bases, with 15 bases between. Germline V gene lookup returns CDR1 SGHNT and CDR2 YYREEE (reference sequence). The chain's CDR3 is CASSLLQRSTEQYF. The CDR3, as DNA: TGTGCCAGCAGCTTGTTGCAGAGATCTACTGAGCAGTACTTC.

Comments on this clone: Given the absence of the conserved phenylalanine or tryptophan at the CDR3 end, a read error is likely. The DNA is left out, because the CDR3 cannot be placed on it with certainty; the CDR3 is given as TCRdb lists it. The V gene is TRBV7-9, the J gene TRBJ2-3; the table's D call TRBD2 went unverified against the DNA. The CDR3 has 12 residues if both end residues are counted. CDR1 is SEHNR and CDR2 is FQNEAQ in the germline V gene (reference sequence). CDR3 sequence reads: CASSASGSGPRL.